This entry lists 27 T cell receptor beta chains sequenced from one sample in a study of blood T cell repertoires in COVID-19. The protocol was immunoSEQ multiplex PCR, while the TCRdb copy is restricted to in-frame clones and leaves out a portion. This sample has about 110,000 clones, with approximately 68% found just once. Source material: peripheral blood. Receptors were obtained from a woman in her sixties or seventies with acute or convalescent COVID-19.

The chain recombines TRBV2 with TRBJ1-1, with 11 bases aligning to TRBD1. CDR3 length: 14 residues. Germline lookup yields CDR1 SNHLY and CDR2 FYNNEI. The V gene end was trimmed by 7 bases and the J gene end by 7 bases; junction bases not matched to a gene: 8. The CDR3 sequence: CASKRDRGTVEAFF. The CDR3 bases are TGTGCCAGCAAACGGGACAGGGGGACGGTTGAAGCTTTCTTT.

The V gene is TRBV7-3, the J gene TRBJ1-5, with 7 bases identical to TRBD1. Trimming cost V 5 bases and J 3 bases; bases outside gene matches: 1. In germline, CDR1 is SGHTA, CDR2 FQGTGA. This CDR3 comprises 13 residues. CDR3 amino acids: CASSGQVNQPQHF. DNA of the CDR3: TGTGCCAGCAGCGGACAGGTCAATCAGCCCCAGCATTTT.

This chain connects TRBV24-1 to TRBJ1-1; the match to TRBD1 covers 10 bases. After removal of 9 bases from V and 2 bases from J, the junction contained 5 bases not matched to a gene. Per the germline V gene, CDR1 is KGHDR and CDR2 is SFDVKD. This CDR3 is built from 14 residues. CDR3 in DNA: TGTGCCACCGGTGGGACAGGGGCTAACACTGAAGCTTTCTTT. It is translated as CATGGTGANTEAFF.

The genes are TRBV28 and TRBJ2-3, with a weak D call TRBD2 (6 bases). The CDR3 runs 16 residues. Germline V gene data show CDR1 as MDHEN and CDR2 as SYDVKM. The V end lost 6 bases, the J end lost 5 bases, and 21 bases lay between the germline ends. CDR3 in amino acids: CASREVGGGLRDTQYF. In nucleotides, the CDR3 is TGTGCCAGCAGAGAAGTCGGGGGAGGTCTTAGAGATACGCAGTATTTT.

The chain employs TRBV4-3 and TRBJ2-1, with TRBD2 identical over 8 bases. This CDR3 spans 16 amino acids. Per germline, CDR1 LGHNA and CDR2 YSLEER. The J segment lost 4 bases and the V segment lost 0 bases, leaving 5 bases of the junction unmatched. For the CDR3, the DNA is TGCGCCAGCAGCCAAGAGGGGAGACTAGCGTACAATGAGCAGTTCTTC. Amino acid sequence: CASSQEGRLAYNEQFF.

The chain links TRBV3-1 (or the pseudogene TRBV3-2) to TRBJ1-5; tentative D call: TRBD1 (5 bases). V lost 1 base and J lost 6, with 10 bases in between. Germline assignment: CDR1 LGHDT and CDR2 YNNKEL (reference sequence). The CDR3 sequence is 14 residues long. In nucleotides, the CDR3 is TGTGCCAGCAGCCAAGGGACAACAGTTCAGCCCCAGCATTTT. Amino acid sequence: CASSQGTTVQPQHF.

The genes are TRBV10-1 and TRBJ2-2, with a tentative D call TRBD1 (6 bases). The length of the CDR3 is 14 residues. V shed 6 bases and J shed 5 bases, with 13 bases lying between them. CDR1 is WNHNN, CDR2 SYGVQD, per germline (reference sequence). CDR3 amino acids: CASRSSQGTGELFF. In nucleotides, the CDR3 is TGCGCCAGCAGGTCCTCACAGGGTACCGGGGAGCTGTTTTTT.

Here the CDR3 reads CASSSRDIYTEAFF. The CDR3 nucleotides read TGTGCCAGCAGTTCCCGGGACATCTACACTGAAGCTTTCTTT. The chain combines TRBV27 with TRBJ1-1; weak D call: TRBD1 (6 bases). Germline V gives CDR1 MNHEY, CDR2 SMNVEV (reference sequence). CDR3 length equals 14 residues. Trimming left V 4 bases short and J 3 bases short, with 12 bases between.

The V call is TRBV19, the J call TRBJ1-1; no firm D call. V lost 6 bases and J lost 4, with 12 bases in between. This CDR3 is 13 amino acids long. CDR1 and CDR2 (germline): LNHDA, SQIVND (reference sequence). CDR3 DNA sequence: TGTGCCAGTAGGGCCGGGTTTGTCACTGAAGCTTTCTTT. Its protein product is CASRAGFVTEAFF.

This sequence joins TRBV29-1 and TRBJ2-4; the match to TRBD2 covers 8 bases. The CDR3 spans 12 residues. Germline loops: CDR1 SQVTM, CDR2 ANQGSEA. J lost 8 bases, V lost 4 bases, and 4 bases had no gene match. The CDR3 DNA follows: TGCAGCGTTGCCGGGGGGGCCGACATTCAGTACTTC. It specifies CSVAGGADIQYF.

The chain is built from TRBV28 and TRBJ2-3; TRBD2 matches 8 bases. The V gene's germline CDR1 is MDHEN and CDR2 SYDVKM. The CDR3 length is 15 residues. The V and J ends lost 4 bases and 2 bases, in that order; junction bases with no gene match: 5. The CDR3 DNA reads TGTGCCAGCAGTTCGGGAGGGCACGACACAGATACGCAGTATTTT. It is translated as CASSSGGHDTDTQYF.

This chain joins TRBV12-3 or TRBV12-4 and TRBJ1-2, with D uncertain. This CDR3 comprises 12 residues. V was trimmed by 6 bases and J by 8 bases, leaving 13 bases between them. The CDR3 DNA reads TGTGCCAGCAGCTCCGCGGGCAGCGGCTACACCTTC. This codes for CASSSAGSGYTF.

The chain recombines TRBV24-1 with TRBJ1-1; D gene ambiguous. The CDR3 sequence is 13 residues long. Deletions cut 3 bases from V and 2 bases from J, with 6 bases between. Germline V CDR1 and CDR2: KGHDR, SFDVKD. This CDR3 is CATSDMTNTEAFF. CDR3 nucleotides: TGTGCCACCAGTGATATGACAAACACTGAAGCTTTCTTT.

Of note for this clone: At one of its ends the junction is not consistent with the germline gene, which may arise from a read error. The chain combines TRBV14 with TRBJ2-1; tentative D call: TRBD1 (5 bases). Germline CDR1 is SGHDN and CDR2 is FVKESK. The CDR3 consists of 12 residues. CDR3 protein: CASSRGYYEQFF. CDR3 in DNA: TGTGCCAGCAGCCGGGGCTACTATGAGCAGTTCTTC.

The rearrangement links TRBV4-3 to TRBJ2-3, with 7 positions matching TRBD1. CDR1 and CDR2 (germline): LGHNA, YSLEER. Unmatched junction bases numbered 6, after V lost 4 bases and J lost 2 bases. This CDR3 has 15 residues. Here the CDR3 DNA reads TGCGCCAGCAGCCCTGGGACAGTCCTCACAGATACGCAGTATTTT. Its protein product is CASSPGTVLTDTQYF.

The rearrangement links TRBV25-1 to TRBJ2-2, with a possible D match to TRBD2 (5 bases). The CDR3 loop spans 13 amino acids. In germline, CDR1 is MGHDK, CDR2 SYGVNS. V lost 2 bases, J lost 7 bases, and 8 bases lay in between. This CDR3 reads CASSEPGVGELFF. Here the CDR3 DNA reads TGTGCCAGCAGTGAACCCGGGGTCGGGGAGCTGTTTTTT.

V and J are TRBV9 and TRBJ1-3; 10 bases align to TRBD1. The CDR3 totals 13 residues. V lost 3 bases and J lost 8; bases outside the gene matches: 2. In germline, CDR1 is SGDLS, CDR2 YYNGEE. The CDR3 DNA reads TGTGCCAGCAGCGGGGACAGGGGAGACACCATATATTTT. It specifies CASSGDRGDTIYF.

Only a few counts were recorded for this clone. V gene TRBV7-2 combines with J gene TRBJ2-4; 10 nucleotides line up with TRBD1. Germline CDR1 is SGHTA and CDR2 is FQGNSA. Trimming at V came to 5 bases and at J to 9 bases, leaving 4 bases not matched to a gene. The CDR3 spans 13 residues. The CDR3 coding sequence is TGTGCCAGCAGCCCTGGGACAGGGGTCATTCAGTACTTC. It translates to CASSPGTGVIQYF. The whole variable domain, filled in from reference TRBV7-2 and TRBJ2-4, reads GAGVSQSPSNKVTEKGKDVELRCDPISGHTALYWYRQSLGQGLEFLIYFQGNSAPDKSGLPSDRFSAERTGGSVSTLTIQRTQQEDSAVYLCASSPGTGVIQYFGAGTRLSVL.

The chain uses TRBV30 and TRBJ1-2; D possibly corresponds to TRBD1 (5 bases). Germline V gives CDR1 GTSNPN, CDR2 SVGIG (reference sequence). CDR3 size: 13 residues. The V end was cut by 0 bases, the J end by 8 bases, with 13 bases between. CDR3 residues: CAWSVGALWGYTF. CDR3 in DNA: TGTGCCTGGAGTGTAGGGGCCCTTTGGGGCTACACCTTC.

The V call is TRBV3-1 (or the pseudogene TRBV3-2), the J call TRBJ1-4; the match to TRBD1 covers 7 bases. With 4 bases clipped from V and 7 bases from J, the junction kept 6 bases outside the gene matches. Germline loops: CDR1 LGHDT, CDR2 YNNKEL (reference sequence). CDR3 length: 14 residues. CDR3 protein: CASSLTGAGEKLFF. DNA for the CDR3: TGTGCCAGCAGCCTAACAGGGGCCGGTGAAAAACTGTTTTTT.

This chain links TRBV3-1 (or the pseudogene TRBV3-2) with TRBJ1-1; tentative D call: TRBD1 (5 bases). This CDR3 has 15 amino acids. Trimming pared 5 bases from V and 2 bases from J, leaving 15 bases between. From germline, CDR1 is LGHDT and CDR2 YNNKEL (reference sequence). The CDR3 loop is CASSDRGTGNTEAFF. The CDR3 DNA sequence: TGTGCCAGCAGCGATCGTGGAACAGGTAACACTGAAGCTTTCTTT.

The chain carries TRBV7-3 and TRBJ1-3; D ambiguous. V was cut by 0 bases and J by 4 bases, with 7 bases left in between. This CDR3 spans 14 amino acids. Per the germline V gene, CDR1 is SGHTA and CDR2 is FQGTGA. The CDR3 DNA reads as TGTGCCAGCAGCTTAACAGGCGGAGGAAACACCATATATTTT. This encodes CASSLTGGGNTIYF.

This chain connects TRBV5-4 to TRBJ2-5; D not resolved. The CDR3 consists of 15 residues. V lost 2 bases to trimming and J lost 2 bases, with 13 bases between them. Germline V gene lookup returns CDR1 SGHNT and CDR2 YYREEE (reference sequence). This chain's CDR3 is CASSFRFSQQETQYF. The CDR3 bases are TGTGCCAGCAGCTTTCGGTTCTCTCAACAAGAGACCCAGTACTTC.

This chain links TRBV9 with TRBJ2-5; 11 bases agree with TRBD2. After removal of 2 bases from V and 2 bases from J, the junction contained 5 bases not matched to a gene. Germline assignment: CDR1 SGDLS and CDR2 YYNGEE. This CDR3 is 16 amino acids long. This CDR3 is CASSVGGTSGQETQYF. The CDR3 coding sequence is TGTGCCAGCAGCGTGGGGGGGACTAGCGGTCAAGAGACCCAGTACTTC.

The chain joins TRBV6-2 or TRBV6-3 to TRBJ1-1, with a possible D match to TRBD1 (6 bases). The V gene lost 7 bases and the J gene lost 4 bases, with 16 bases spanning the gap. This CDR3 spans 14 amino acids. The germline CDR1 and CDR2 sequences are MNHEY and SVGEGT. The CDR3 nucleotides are TGTGCCAGCACCCCAACTCCACAGGGCACTGAAGCTTTCTTT. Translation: CASTPTPQGTEAFF.

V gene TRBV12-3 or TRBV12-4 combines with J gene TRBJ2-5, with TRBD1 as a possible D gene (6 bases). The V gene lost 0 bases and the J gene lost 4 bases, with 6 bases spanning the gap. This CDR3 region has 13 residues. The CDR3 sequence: CASSLARGETQYF. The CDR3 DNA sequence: TGTGCCAGCAGTTTAGCCAGGGGAGAGACCCAGTACTTC.

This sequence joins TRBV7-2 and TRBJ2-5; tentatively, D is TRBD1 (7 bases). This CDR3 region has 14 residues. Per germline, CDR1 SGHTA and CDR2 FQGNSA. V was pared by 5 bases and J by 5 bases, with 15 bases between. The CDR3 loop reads CASSVNPGGETQYF. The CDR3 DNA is TGTGCCAGCAGCGTCAACCCAGGGGGGGAGACCCAGTACTTC. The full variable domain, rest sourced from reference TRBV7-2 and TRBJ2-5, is GAGVSQSPSNKVTEKGKDVELRCDPISGHTALYWYRQSLGQGLEFLIYFQGNSAPDKSGLPSDRFSAERTGGSVSTLTIQRTQQEDSAVYLCASSVNPGGETQYFGPGTRLLVL.